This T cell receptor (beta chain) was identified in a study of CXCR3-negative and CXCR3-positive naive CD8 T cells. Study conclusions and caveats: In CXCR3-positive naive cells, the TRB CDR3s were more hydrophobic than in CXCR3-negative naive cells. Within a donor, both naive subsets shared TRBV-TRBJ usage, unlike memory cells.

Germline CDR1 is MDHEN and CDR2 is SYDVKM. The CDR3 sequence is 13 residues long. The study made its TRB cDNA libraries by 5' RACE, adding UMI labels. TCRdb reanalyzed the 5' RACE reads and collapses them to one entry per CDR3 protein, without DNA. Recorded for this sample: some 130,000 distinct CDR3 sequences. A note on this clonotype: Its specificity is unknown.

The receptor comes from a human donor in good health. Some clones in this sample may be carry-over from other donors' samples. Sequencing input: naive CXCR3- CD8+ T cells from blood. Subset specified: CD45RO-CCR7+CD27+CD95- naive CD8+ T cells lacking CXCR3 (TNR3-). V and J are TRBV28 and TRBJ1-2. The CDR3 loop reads CASSRESNYGYTF.